A single sample is the source of the 26 T cell receptor beta chains below, sequenced in a study of cytomegalovirus exposure and HLA in healthy donors. Use of 60 Vbeta and 13 Jbeta primers characterized the PCR. Profiling relied on immunoSEQ multiplex PCR, and the TCRdb table lists in-frame clones only, not all of them. The data show around 99,000 clones, around 67% seen once. Sequenced sample: PBMCs. Receptors were obtained from a woman aged 40 to 50 in good health and CMV-seropositive.

A single count supports this clone. The V call is TRBV6-6, the J call TRBJ1-1; 8 bases match TRBD1. The CDR3 sequence is 16 residues long. V gave up 5 bases and J gave up 0 bases; unmatched junction bases: 8. Germline V gives CDR1 MNHNY, CDR2 SVGAGI (reference sequence). The CDR3 loop reads CASSNRQGPMNTEAFF. DNA for the CDR3: TGTGCCAGCAGTAATCGACAGGGGCCAATGAACACTGAAGCTTTCTTT.

The genes are TRBV13 and TRBJ1-2; TRBD1 agrees at 8 bases. The V segment lost 3 bases and the J segment 5 bases; nucleotides outside the gene matches: 5. Germline V gene lookup returns CDR1 PRHDT and CDR2 FYEKMQ (reference sequence). The CDR3 totals 14 residues. CDR3: CASSFSTGGYGYTF. The CDR3 region has the DNA TGTGCCAGCAGCTTCTCAACAGGGGGTTATGGCTACACCTTC.

This sequence joins TRBV2 and TRBJ1-5, with 7 positions matching TRBD1. The CDR3 length is 15 residues. CDR1 is SNHLY, CDR2 FYNNEI, per germline. V lost 4 bases, J lost 0 bases, and 3 bases stayed unmatched. CDR3 coding DNA: TGTGCCAGCAGTGGTGGGACAGTTAGCAATCAGCCCCAGCATTTT. It specifies CASSGGTVSNQPQHF.

This sequence joins TRBV19 and TRBJ2-5; the D gene is possibly TRBD1 (6 bases). This CDR3 has 13 residues. Trimming left V 6 bases short and J 2 bases short, with 10 bases between. The germline V gene encodes CDR1 LNHDA and CDR2 SQIVND (reference sequence). CDR3 sequence reads: CASSHTGQETQYF. The DNA of the CDR3 is TGTGCCAGTAGCCACACAGGGCAAGAGACCCAGTACTTC.

This clone was seen more than once but under ten times. This chain uses TRBV2 with TRBJ1-5, with D hard to call. Germline CDR1 SNHLY, CDR2 FYNNEI. V gave up 4 bases and J gave up 7 bases, with 17 bases separating them. This CDR3 spans 15 amino acids. The CDR3 DNA reads as TGTGCCAGCAGTGGAGAGGCCCACGCGGGACAGCCCCAGCATTTT. Its protein is CASSGEAHAGQPQHF.

This clone is medium-sized (0.01 to 0.1%) in the sample. Other DNA sequences within the sample encode an identical CDR3. The CDR3 spells CASSLDTGNQPQHF. CDR3 nucleotides: TGCGCCAGCAGCTTGGATACAGGAAATCAGCCCCAGCATTTT. V is TRBV5-1 and J is TRBJ1-5, with D possibly being TRBD1 (5 bases). Deletions cut 0 bases from V and 4 bases from J, with 8 bases between. This CDR3 has 14 amino acids. Germline V gene lookup returns CDR1 SGHRS and CDR2 YFSETQ.

The chain couples TRBV6-5 to TRBJ2-5, with D tentatively TRBD1 (6 bases). The CDR3 totals 14 residues. Germline-derived CDR1 and CDR2 are MNHEY and SVGAGI. V lost 5 bases and J lost 2, with 12 bases in between. CDR3 sequence (DNA): TGTGCCAGCAGTACAGGGACGGGGCAAGAGACCCAGTACTTC. Translating gives CASSTGTGQETQYF.

This clone was detected only once. The chain has TRBV5-4 and TRBJ2-1; D might be TRBD2 (6 bases). The CDR3 totals 15 residues. Germline V gene lookup returns CDR1 SGHNT and CDR2 YYREEE (reference sequence). Trimming stripped 4 bases from V and 9 bases from J, with 20 bases between. Written as DNA, the CDR3 is TGTGCCAGCAGCCAACCCTTGGGAGGAGCTGGTGAGCAGTTCTTC. Its protein product is CASSQPLGGAGEQFF.

The V and J genes are TRBV10-1 and TRBJ2-1, with D tentatively TRBD1 (6 bases). Germline V gene lookup returns CDR1 WNHNN and CDR2 SYGVQD (reference sequence). The CDR3 extends over 12 amino acids. V was trimmed by 3 bases and J by 8 bases, leaving 8 bases between them. CDR3 sequence: CASSDRGYEQFF. Here the CDR3 DNA reads TGCGCCAGCAGTGACAGGGGCTATGAGCAGTTCTTC.

This chain joins TRBV30 and TRBJ1-2; 7 nucleotides agree with TRBD1. V was pared by 4 bases and J by 9 bases, with 11 bases of the junction left unmatched. The length of the CDR3 is 13 residues. Germline lookup yields CDR1 GTSNPN and CDR2 SVGIG (reference sequence). CDR3 DNA: TGTGCCTGGACCATCAGACAGGGTGAGAGCTACACCTTC. It codes for CAWTIRQGESYTF.

The V and J genes are TRBV18 and TRBJ1-1; 8 nucleotides line up with TRBD1. There are 14 residues in the CDR3. V was pared by 3 bases and J by 4 bases, with 4 bases of the junction left unmatched. Germline CDR1 is KGHSH and CDR2 is LQKENI. The CDR3 loop reads CASSPTGDGTEAFF. DNA for the CDR3: TGTGCCAGCTCACCGACAGGGGATGGCACTGAAGCTTTCTTT.

The chain has TRBV7-2 and TRBJ2-2; 13 nucleotides agree with TRBD2. The CDR3 is 18 amino acids. CDR1 and CDR2 (germline): SGHTA, FQGNSA. The junction had 11 bases not matched to a gene; V was cut back by 6 bases and J by 4 bases. CDR3 in DNA: TGTGCCAGCAGAATAAGGCAACTAGCGGGGGGGATCACCGGGGAGCTGTTTTTT. This sequence encodes CASRIRQLAGGITGELFF.

The chain joins TRBV6-5 to TRBJ1-1, with a tentative D call TRBD1 (6 bases). From germline, CDR1 is MNHEY and CDR2 SVGAGI. Trimming stripped 4 bases from V and 3 bases from J, with 15 bases between. The CDR3 totals 15 residues. In DNA form, the CDR3 reads TGTGCCAGCAGTTTATCTGGGGGCTCCGACACTGAAGCTTTCTTT. Its protein is CASSLSGGSDTEAFF.

The J gene is TRBJ2-4, the V gene TRBV7-3; D might be TRBD1 (6 bases). Germline V gives CDR1 SGHTA, CDR2 FQGTGA. The CDR3 runs 15 residues. Trimming removed 10 bases from V and 3 bases from J, with 19 bases in between. CDR3: CATGATSSVKNIQYF. The CDR3 region has the DNA TGTGCCACAGGGGCTACTAGTTCGGTCAAAAACATTCAGTACTTC.

V gene TRBV30 combines with J gene TRBJ1-5; D possibly corresponds to TRBD1 (5 bases). The CDR3 runs to 12 residues. The ends were cut back, 3 bases at V and 10 bases at J, with 13 bases in the middle. From germline, CDR1 is GTSNPN and CDR2 SVGIG (reference sequence). CDR3 DNA: TGTGCCTGGAGGGAAGGACATGGTCCCCAGCATTTT. This gives the protein CAWREGHGPQHF.

V and J are TRBV30 and TRBJ1-1; D gene ambiguous. The CDR3 spans 11 residues. Germline V gene sequence: CDR1 GTSNPN, CDR2 SVGIG (reference sequence). With 6 bases removed from V and 10 bases from J, the gap between germline ends came to 15 bases. For the CDR3, the DNA is TGTGCCTGTTCCGGACTCCGTGCAGCTTTCTTT. Amino acid sequence: CACSGLRAAFF.

The V and J genes are TRBV7-2 and TRBJ2-4, with a possible D match to TRBD1 (6 bases). V was shortened by 1 base and J by 3 bases, with 13 bases between the two germline ends. The CDR3 contains 16 residues. Germline values: CDR1 SGHTA, CDR2 FQGNSA. DNA of the CDR3: TGTGCCAGCAGCTTAGAAGGGGGAAGGGGCAAAAACATTCAGTACTTC. This translates into CASSLEGGRGKNIQYF. The full variable domain, in which reference TRBV7-2 and TRBJ2-4 provide the parts outside the CDR3, is GAGVSQSPSNKVTEKGKDVELRCDPISGHTALYWYRQSLGQGLEFLIYFQGNSAPDKSGLPSDRFSAERTGGSVSTLTIQRTQQEDSAVYLCASSLEGGRGKNIQYFGAGTRLSVL.

This clone was recorded once. The V gene is TRBV5-1, the J gene TRBJ1-4; maybe TRBD1 (6 bases). This CDR3 contains 16 residues. Germline V gives CDR1 SGHRS, CDR2 YFSETQ. V dropped 1 base and J dropped 3 bases, with 13 bases sitting between them. For the CDR3, the DNA is TGCGCCAGCAGCTTGTCCCCACAGGGATCTAATGAAAAACTGTTTTTT. Translating it yields CASSLSPQGSNEKLFF.

V is TRBV4-1 and J is TRBJ1-5; TRBD1 agrees at 9 bases. Per germline, CDR1 MGHRA and CDR2 YSYEKL. The CDR3 is 16 amino acids. V dropped 4 bases and J dropped 2; count of bases not matched to a gene: 6. CDR3: CASSRVWTGGNQPQHF. CDR3 coding DNA: TGCGCCAGCAGCCGAGTGTGGACAGGGGGCAATCAGCCCCAGCATTTT.

This chain joins TRBV18 and TRBJ2-7, with D unclear. This CDR3 spans 15 amino acids. V was pared by 3 bases and J by 4 bases, with 16 bases between. The germline gives CDR1 KGHSH, CDR2 LQKENI. The CDR3 nucleotides read TGTGCCAGCTCACCCAACGCGCAGGTGGGTTACGAGCAGTACTTC. Translating it yields CASSPNAQVGYEQYF.

This chain uses TRBV4-1 with TRBJ1-4, with 7 bases matching TRBD1. J lost 7 bases, V lost 0 bases, and 5 bases had no gene match. The CDR3 consists of 15 residues. Germline V gene lookup returns CDR1 MGHRA and CDR2 YSYEKL. In DNA form, the CDR3 reads TGCGCCAGCAGCCAAGAGAAAGGGGGCGGTGAAAAACTGTTTTTT. Protein product: CASSQEKGGGEKLFF.

This rearrangement joins TRBV6-6 to TRBJ1-6; 8 nucleotides agree with TRBD1. The length of the CDR3 is 14 residues. V shed 7 bases, J shed 10 bases, and the junction held 9 bases outside the gene matches. Germline V gene data show CDR1 as MNHNY and CDR2 as SVGAGI (reference sequence). The DNA for the CDR3 is TGTGCCAGCACCGACGGACAGGGTCGGTCACCCCTCCACTTT. This sequence encodes CASTDGQGRSPLHF.

This clone has only one observation. The genes are TRBV29-1 and TRBJ1-5, with no clear D. The CDR3 has 16 amino acids. Trimming removed 5 bases at V and 0 bases at J, with 17 bases between. CDR1 SQVTM and CDR2 ANQGSEA come from the germline V gene. The chain's CDR3 is CSVIFLLADSNQPQHF. The CDR3 DNA follows: TGCAGCGTTATATTTCTCTTGGCAGATAGCAATCAGCCCCAGCATTTT.

The V gene is TRBV18, the J gene TRBJ1-4; TRBD1 matches at 8 bases. Germline V gene data show CDR1 as KGHSH and CDR2 as LQKENI. The CDR3 sequence is 14 residues long. Germline trimming cut 4 bases from V and 8 bases from J; bases unmatched to any gene: 6. The CDR3 sequence: CASSLGQGGEKLFF. The CDR3 nucleotides read TGTGCCAGCTCACTTGGACAGGGAGGAGAAAAACTGTTTTTT. Full variable domain (rest looked up from reference TRBV18 and TRBJ1-4): NAGVMQNPRHLVRRRGQEARLRCSPMKGHSHVYWYRQLPEEGLKFMVYLQKENIIDESGMPKERFSAEFPKEGPSILRIQQVVRGDSAAYFCASSLGQGGEKLFFGSGTQLSVL.

In this sample, this clone turned up once. V gene TRBV5-1 combines with J gene TRBJ2-5, with D tentatively TRBD1 (6 bases). The CDR3 sequence is 13 residues long. The germline CDR1 and CDR2 sequences are SGHRS and YFSETQ. V was clipped by 6 bases and J by 2 bases, with 11 bases between them. As DNA, the CDR3 is TGCGCCAGCACCCGGACAGTTCAAGAGACCCAGTACTTC. It codes for CASTRTVQETQYF.

This chain joins TRBV29-1 and TRBJ1-1; unclear D gene. This CDR3 has 13 residues. V lost 5 bases and J 2 bases, leaving 12 bases between the germline ends. Per the germline V gene, CDR1 is SQVTM and CDR2 is ANQGSEA. The CDR3 DNA reads TGCAGCGTTTCCCCCCAGACAAACACTGAAGCTTTCTTT. Translated: CSVSPQTNTEAFF.